One and the same sample provided the 15 T cell receptor beta chains below, sequenced in a study of siplizumab effects on memory and regulatory T cells. The data were produced by immunoSEQ multiplex PCR, yet TCRdb's version contains in-frame clones alone and is incomplete. The repertoire holds approximately 100,000 clones, with 90% to 95% as singletons. The sample was non-Treg CD4+ T cells sorted from blood. These receptors all stem from a human donor in good health.

The chain is built from TRBV6-1 and TRBJ2-3, with 7 bases that match TRBD1. CDR1 and CDR2 (germline): MNHNS, SASEGT. V shed 0 bases and J 13 bases; nucleotides not matched to a gene: 7. The CDR3 loop spans 13 amino acids. The CDR3 DNA reads TGTGCCAGCAGTGAAGCTGAGACAGGGAGAGAGTATTTT. Protein: CASSEAETGREYF.

The chain joins TRBV5-8 to TRBJ2-3, with 11 bases lining up with TRBD1. Germline V CDR1 and CDR2: SGHTS, YDEGEE. V shed 3 bases, J shed 5 bases, and the junction held 2 bases outside the gene matches. The CDR3 is made up of 14 amino acids. The CDR3 loop reads CASSWDRGGDTQYF. CDR3 nucleotides: TGTGCCAGCAGCTGGGACAGGGGGGGAGATACGCAGTATTTT.

The chain combines TRBV28 with TRBJ1-3; weak D call: TRBD1 (6 bases). The CDR3 runs to 14 residues. CDR1 and CDR2 from the germline V gene are MDHEN and SYDVKM. Trimming cost V 4 bases and J 0 bases, with 7 bases left between them. This CDR3 reads CASSSGASGNTIYF. CDR3 coding DNA: TGTGCCAGCAGTTCAGGGGCCTCTGGAAACACCATATATTTT.

The CDR3 coding sequence is TGTGCCAGCAGCTTAGCGACTAGTAGTATGAATGAGCAGTTCTTC. The encoded protein is CASSLATSSMNEQFF. The chain combines TRBV7-2 with TRBJ2-1; possible D gene TRBD2, 6 bases. Germline V gene lookup returns CDR1 SGHTA and CDR2 FQGNSA. There are 15 residues in the CDR3. Trimming cost V 0 bases and J 7 bases, with 13 bases left between them.

The CDR3 sequence is CASSFGGDQGYEQYF. CDR3 bases: TGTGCCAGCAGCTTTGGGGGGGACCAGGGCTACGAGCAGTACTTC. The V call is TRBV5-4, the J call TRBJ2-7; 7 bases agree with TRBD2. From germline, CDR1 is SGHNT and CDR2 YYREEE (reference sequence). The CDR3 loop spans 15 amino acids. The V segment lost 2 bases and the J segment 3 bases; nucleotides outside the gene matches: 8. Variable domain in full (rest from reference TRBV5-4 and TRBJ2-7): ETGVTQSPTHLIKTRGQQVTLRCSSQSGHNTVSWYQQALGQGPQFIFQYYREEENGRGNFPPRFSGLQFPNYSSELNVNALELDDSALYLCASSFGGDQGYEQYFGPGTRLTVT.

This clone was counted once. The V and J genes are TRBV19 and TRBJ1-1; D is unresolved. This CDR3 has 14 residues. Germline values: CDR1 LNHDA, CDR2 SQIVND (reference sequence). V was pared by 2 bases and J by 0 bases, with 7 bases between. The CDR3 is CASSISQLNTEAFF. The DNA of the CDR3 is TGTGCCAGTAGTATATCCCAGCTGAACACTGAAGCTTTCTTT.

V usage is TRBV5-1 and J usage is TRBJ2-2; the D is unclear. The CDR3 runs 11 residues. Germline loops: CDR1 SGHRS, CDR2 YFSETQ. With 4 bases removed from V and 8 bases from J, the gap between germline ends came to 6 bases. CDR3 in amino acids: CASSLPGELFF. Written as DNA, the CDR3 is TGCGCCAGCAGCCTCCCTGGGGAGCTGTTTTTT.

J is TRBJ2-7 and V is TRBV5-1; D is tentatively TRBD1 or TRBD2 (5 bases each). CDR3 length equals 13 residues. V was shortened by 4 bases and J by 3 bases, with 11 bases between the two germline ends. Germline CDR1 SGHRS, CDR2 YFSETQ. CDR3 in DNA: TGCGCCAGCAGCCGGGACGGTAACTACGAGCAGTACTTC. Translation: CASSRDGNYEQYF.

The gene calls are TRBV27 and TRBJ1-1, with D hard to call. The V end was cut by 1 base, the J end by 1 base, with 4 bases between. Germline V lookup: CDR1 MNHEY, CDR2 SMNVEV (reference sequence). The CDR3 loop spans 13 amino acids. The CDR3 sequence: CASSLLENTEAFF. The CDR3 nucleotides are TGTGCCAGCAGTTTATTAGAGAACACTGAAGCTTTCTTT.

The chain links TRBV6-6 to TRBJ2-7; TRBD2 aligns across 13 bases. CDR1 and CDR2 (germline): MNHNY, SVGAGI (reference sequence). Germline trimming cut 2 bases from V and 3 bases from J; bases unmatched to any gene: 4. This CDR3 has 16 residues. CDR3 DNA: TGTGCCAGCAGTTACCGGACTAGCGGGGGCCTCTACGAGCAGTACTTC. Encoded protein: CASSYRTSGGLYEQYF.

This sequence joins TRBV19 and TRBJ1-5; D is uncertain. CDR3 length: 12 amino acids. The germline V and J ends were trimmed by 3 bases and 3 bases, with 3 bases remaining between them. The germline V gene encodes CDR1 LNHDA and CDR2 SQIVND (reference sequence). The CDR3 region has the DNA TGTGCCAGTAGTATTATCAATCAGCCCCAGCATTTT. Protein sequence: CASSIINQPQHF.

The genes are TRBV2 and TRBJ1-2, with TRBD1 as a possible D gene (5 bases). Looked up from germline, CDR1 is SNHLY and CDR2 is FYNNEI. The V gene lost 7 bases and the J gene lost 2 bases, with 11 bases spanning the gap. The CDR3 contains 13 residues. The CDR3 bases are TGTGCCAGCACGGGGGTGGCCAACTATGGCTACACCTTC. It specifies CASTGVANYGYTF.

The CDR3 is CASSLGMRMEAADTQYF. The CDR3 region has the DNA TGTGCCAGCAGCTTGGGGATGAGGATGGAGGCGGCAGATACGCAGTATTTT. The V call is TRBV5-4, the J call TRBJ2-3, with D tentatively TRBD2 (5 bases). CDR1 is SGHNT, CDR2 YYREEE, per germline (reference sequence). Trimming stripped 0 bases from V and 4 bases from J, with 18 bases between. The CDR3 has 17 amino acids.

This sequence joins TRBV9 and TRBJ2-3; possible D gene TRBD2, 6 bases. Trimming took 3 bases from V and 0 from J, leaving 17 bases between them. The germline CDR1 and CDR2 sequences are SGDLS and YYNGEE. The CDR3 is 17 residues long. The CDR3 nucleotides read TGTGCCAGCAGCGCGCAATCCCGGACTATCAGCACAGATACGCAGTATTTT. Residues: CASSAQSRTISTDTQYF.

The count of this clone is one. V and J are TRBV19 and TRBJ1-1, with TRBD1 matching 8 bases. Germline lookup yields CDR1 LNHDA and CDR2 SQIVND (reference sequence). CDR3 length: 14 amino acids. Trimming took 5 bases from V and 4 from J; bases not matched to a gene: 6. The chain's CDR3 is CASSSWDRFTEAFF. In nucleotides, the CDR3 is TGTGCCAGTAGTTCCTGGGACAGGTTCACTGAAGCTTTCTTT.